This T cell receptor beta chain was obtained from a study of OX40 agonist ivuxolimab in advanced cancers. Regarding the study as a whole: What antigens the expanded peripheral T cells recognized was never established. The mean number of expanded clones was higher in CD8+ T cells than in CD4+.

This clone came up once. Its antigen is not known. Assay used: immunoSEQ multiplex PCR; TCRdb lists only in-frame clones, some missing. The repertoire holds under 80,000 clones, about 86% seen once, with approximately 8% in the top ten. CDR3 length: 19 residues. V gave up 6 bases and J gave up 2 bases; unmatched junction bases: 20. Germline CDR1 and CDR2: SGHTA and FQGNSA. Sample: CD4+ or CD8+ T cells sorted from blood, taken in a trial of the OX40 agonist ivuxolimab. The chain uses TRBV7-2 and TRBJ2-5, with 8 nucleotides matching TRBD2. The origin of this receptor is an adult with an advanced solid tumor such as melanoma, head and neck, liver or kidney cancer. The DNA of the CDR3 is TGTGCCAGCAGTAGCTCGCCGACTCTGGGCGGGGGGTGGCAAGAGACCCAGTACTTC. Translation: CASSSSPTLGGGWQETQYF.